The 30 T cell receptor beta chains below all came from one sample that was sequenced in a study of shared clonotypes between healthy human individuals. Terminally differentiated effector memory CD45RA+ cells were excluded by CCR7 positive selection of CD45RO-negative cells. Using immunoSEQ multiplex PCR, the repertoire was profiled, and TCRdb retains in-frame clones only, with some absent. The sample holds 2 million to 2.5 million clones; about 92% are singletons and the top ten take approximately 1.7%. The specimen sequenced was naive CD8+ T cells from PBMCs. The receptors stem from a man aged 18 to 30 in good health. Some clones in this sample may be carry-over from other donors' samples.

This rearrangement joins TRBV4-1 to TRBJ2-1; D tentatively fits TRBD1 or TRBD2 (5 bases each). Germline V lookup: CDR1 MGHRA, CDR2 YSYEKL. Trimming stripped 0 bases from V and 5 bases from J, with 8 bases between. There are 14 residues in the CDR3. Here the CDR3 DNA reads TGCGCCAGCAGCCAAGATATGGGGGACAATGAGCAGTTCTTC. Translation: CASSQDMGDNEQFF.

V is TRBV7-8 and J is TRBJ1-5; 9 bases are a match to TRBD1. CDR1 is SGHVS and CDR2 is FQNEAQ in the germline V gene. This CDR3 is 15 amino acids long. Losses at the gene ends were 1 base for V and 3 bases for J; bases not matched to a gene: 1. The CDR3 nucleotides read TGTGCCAGCAGCTTAGGACAGGGGGTCAATCAGCCCCAGCATTTT. Protein product: CASSLGQGVNQPQHF. Complete variable domain (other parts from reference TRBV7-8 and TRBJ1-5): GAGVSQSPRYKVAKRGQDVALRCDPISGHVSLFWYQQALGQGPEFLTYFQNEAQLDKSGLPSDRFFAERPEGSVSTLKIQRTQQEDSAVYLCASSLGQGVNQPQHFGDGTRLSIL.

V usage is TRBV27 and J usage is TRBJ1-5; no clear D. The CDR3 has 13 residues. With 8 bases removed from V and 3 bases from J, the gap between germline ends came to 11 bases. Germline V CDR1 and CDR2: MNHEY, SMNVEV (reference sequence). The CDR3 protein is CASGRTANQPQHF. The CDR3 DNA reads as TGTGCCAGCGGACGGACGGCCAATCAGCCCCAGCATTTT.

The chain couples TRBV7-9 to TRBJ2-2; a weak D match, TRBD1 (6 bases). This CDR3 comprises 16 residues. Germline values: CDR1 SEHNR, CDR2 FQNEAQ (reference sequence). V lost 5 bases, J lost 7 bases, and 20 bases lay in between. The CDR3 spells CASSPTALGQHGELFF. CDR3 in DNA: TGTGCCAGCAGCCCCACAGCCCTCGGACAGCACGGGGAGCTGTTTTTT. Based on the CDR3 plus reference TRBV7-9 and TRBJ2-2, the full variable domain is DTGVSQNPRHKITKRGQNVTFRCDPISEHNRLYWYRQTLGQGPEFLTYFQNEAQLEKSRLLSDRFSAERPKGSFSTLEIQRTEQGDSAMYLCASSPTALGQHGELFFGEGSRLTVL.

The J gene is TRBJ1-2, the V gene TRBV7-8; D is undetermined. The CDR3 consists of 16 residues. Deletions cut 1 base from V and 1 base from J, with 13 bases between. The germline V gene encodes CDR1 SGHVS and CDR2 FQNEAQ. The CDR3 protein is CASSLVEGRINYGYTF. The CDR3 bases are TGTGCCAGCAGCTTAGTAGAAGGACGGATTAACTATGGCTACACCTTC.

This clone was detected once. This chain joins TRBV19 and TRBJ1-1, with a tentative D call TRBD1 (6 bases). Trimming pared 7 bases from V and 5 bases from J, leaving 26 bases between. The germline gives CDR1 LNHDA, CDR2 SQIVND (reference sequence). The CDR3 totals 17 residues. CDR3 in DNA: TGTGCCAGTACTCCCAAGGGGGGACCCCGGCGGGGAACTGAAGCTTTCTTT. Encoded protein: CASTPKGGPRRGTEAFF. Full variable domain (remainder filled in from reference TRBV19 and TRBJ1-1): DGGITQSPKYLFRKEGQNVTLSCEQNLNHDAMYWYRQDPGQGLRLIYYSQIVNDFQKGDIAEGYSVSREKKESFPLTVTSAQKNPTAFYLCASTPKGGPRRGTEAFFGQGTRLTVV.

This CDR3 reads CASSMDSGSWGEQYF. The CDR3 nucleotides read TGTGCCAGTAGTATGGATAGCGGGAGTTGGGGCGAGCAGTACTTC. The chain employs TRBV19 and TRBJ2-7; 9 bases are a match to TRBD2. CDR3 length: 15 residues. Germline V gives CDR1 LNHDA, CDR2 SQIVND (reference sequence). Trimming cost V 3 bases and J 6 bases; bases outside gene matches: 9.

The genes are TRBV6-5 and TRBJ2-2; 9 bases fit TRBD2. Germline loops: CDR1 MNHEY, CDR2 SVGAGI. CDR3 length: 16 residues. The junction had 7 bases not matched to a gene; V was cut back by 4 bases and J by 4 bases. CDR3: CASSLGGRGGTGELFF. DNA for the CDR3: TGTGCCAGCAGTTTAGGCGGGAGGGGCGGCACCGGGGAGCTGTTTTTT.

As regards this clone: Within the sample, other DNA sequences also encode this same CDR3. The V gene is TRBV27, the J gene TRBJ2-7, with a weak D call TRBD2 (5 bases). The CDR3 is made up of 13 amino acids. Germline loops: CDR1 MNHEY, CDR2 SMNVEV (reference sequence). V was trimmed by 5 bases and J by 0 bases, leaving 8 bases between them. The CDR3 sequence: CASSPGSSYEQYF. The CDR3 nucleotides are TGTGCCAGCAGTCCGGGATCCTCCTACGAGCAGTACTTC.

The chain employs TRBV2 and TRBJ1-2; 8 nucleotides line up with TRBD1. CDR1 is SNHLY and CDR2 is FYNNEI in the germline V gene. J lost 6 bases, V lost 3 bases, and 18 bases had no gene match. The CDR3 covers 18 residues. The CDR3 DNA reads TGTGCCAGCAGTGACGGGCGCAGGGGGCGCATCGGTGGTCATGGCTACACCTTC. Translation gives CASSDGRRGRIGGHGYTF.

The gene calls are TRBV6-5 and TRBJ2-2; TRBD2 aligns across 8 bases. The CDR3 is 15 residues long. Germline CDR1 reads MNHEY; CDR2 reads SVGAGI. Trimming cost V 9 bases and J 0 bases; bases outside gene matches: 6. The CDR3 coding sequence is TGTGCCAGTCAGACGGGACTAGCGAACACCGGGGAGCTGTTTTTT. Translation: CASQTGLANTGELFF.

The chain combines TRBV7-3 with TRBJ2-1, with 8 nucleotides matching TRBD2. Germline V lookup: CDR1 SGHTA, CDR2 FQGTGA. This CDR3 region has 18 residues. Trimming at V came to 0 bases and at J to 5 bases, leaving 12 bases not matched to a gene. CDR3 in amino acids: CASSLTGRVAGRDNEQFF. CDR3 bases: TGTGCCAGCAGCTTAACGGGAAGGGTAGCGGGGAGGGACAATGAGCAGTTCTTC.

The V and J genes are TRBV30 and TRBJ2-1; D is uncertain. Between the trimmed V and J ends, which lost 2 bases and 7 bases, there was a span of 12 bases. This CDR3 is built from 13 residues. Germline lookup yields CDR1 GTSNPN and CDR2 SVGIG (reference sequence). DNA for the CDR3: TGTGCCTGGAGTATCGTAGGCGGAAATGAGCAGTTCTTC. Translated: CAWSIVGGNEQFF.

The chain employs TRBV7-2 and TRBJ1-1; D ambiguous. There are 14 residues in the CDR3. The germline V and J ends were trimmed by 6 bases and 0 bases, with 11 bases remaining between them. Germline values: CDR1 SGHTA, CDR2 FQGNSA. The CDR3 loop is CASSPVLVNTEAFF. In DNA, the CDR3 is TGTGCCAGCAGTCCTGTTCTGGTGAACACTGAAGCTTTCTTT. Full variable domain (outside the CDR3, taken from reference TRBV7-2 and TRBJ1-1): GAGVSQSPSNKVTEKGKDVELRCDPISGHTALYWYRQSLGQGLEFLIYFQGNSAPDKSGLPSDRFSAERTGGSVSTLTIQRTQQEDSAVYLCASSPVLVNTEAFFGQGTRLTVV.

This sequence joins TRBV27 and TRBJ2-2; 7 bases are a match to TRBD2. CDR3 length: 12 amino acids. CDR1 is MNHEY and CDR2 is SMNVEV in the germline V gene (reference sequence). The CDR3 here is CASGVHAGELFF. DNA of the CDR3: TGTGCGAGCGGGGTACATGCCGGGGAGCTGTTTTTT.

The CDR3 sequence: CASSKRRQGGEYSNQPQHF. The CDR3 bases are TGTGCCAGCAGCAAACGGAGACAGGGGGGGGAATATAGCAATCAGCCCCAGCATTTT. V gene TRBV21-1 combines with J gene TRBJ1-5; TRBD1, the table's D call, lacks a check against the DNA. TRBV21-1 is shown as a pseudogene. The CDR3 totals 19 residues.

The chain combines TRBV28 with TRBJ2-7; D call uncertain. The CDR3 is made up of 15 amino acids. Trimming took 6 bases from V and 2 from J, leaving 17 bases between them. The germline gives CDR1 MDHEN, CDR2 SYDVKM. The CDR3 sequence: CASRSNTEFPYEQYF. The CDR3 DNA reads as TGTGCCAGCAGATCCAATACAGAGTTTCCCTACGAGCAGTACTTC.

V usage is TRBV27 and J usage is TRBJ1-5; TRBD1 might be the D (5 bases). V lost 7 bases, J lost 0 bases, and 16 bases lay in between. Germline V gives CDR1 MNHEY, CDR2 SMNVEV (reference sequence). The CDR3 has 16 amino acids. The CDR3 here is CASKPGTDYSNQPQHF. The CDR3 nucleotides are TGTGCCAGCAAACCCGGGACGGATTATAGCAATCAGCCCCAGCATTTT.

This clone was seen a single time. This chain joins TRBV27 and TRBJ1-2; a possible D gene is TRBD1 (6 bases). V gave up 4 bases and J gave up 5 bases, with 17 bases separating them. The CDR3 sequence is 15 residues long. Germline CDR1 and CDR2: MNHEY and SMNVEV (reference sequence). This chain's CDR3 is CASSSGAGFLYGYTF. For the CDR3, the DNA is TGTGCCAGCAGTTCAGGGGCGGGGTTCCTTTATGGCTACACCTTC.

The genes are TRBV18 and TRBJ2-2; 10 bases agree with TRBD1. Germline CDR1 and CDR2: KGHSH and LQKENI. The CDR3 runs 17 residues. Trimming took 2 bases from V and 7 from J; bases not matched to a gene: 10. The CDR3, as DNA: TGTGCCAGCTCACCAAGCCGGGACAGGGGCAGGAACGGGGAGCTGTTTTTT. Encoded protein: CASSPSRDRGRNGELFF. The full variable domain, with the rest looked up from reference TRBV18 and TRBJ2-2, is NAGVMQNPRHLVRRRGQEARLRCSPMKGHSHVYWYRQLPEEGLKFMVYLQKENIIDESGMPKERFSAEFPKEGPSILRIQQVVRGDSAAYFCASSPSRDRGRNGELFFGEGSRLTVL.

The chain employs TRBV28 and TRBJ2-2; 11 nucleotides line up with TRBD2. The CDR3 loop spans 19 amino acids. V lost 5 bases to trimming and J lost 1 base; unmatched junction nucleotides: 12. Per the germline V gene, CDR1 is MDHEN and CDR2 is SYDVKM. CDR3 sequence: CASSMGLAEHHRNTGELFF. CDR3 DNA sequence: TGTGCCAGCAGTATGGGACTAGCGGAACACCACCGGAACACCGGGGAGCTGTTTTTT.

In this sample, this clone turned up once. CDR3 in amino acids: CASRDGQDTDTQYF. CDR3 DNA sequence: TGTGCCAGCAGAGACGGACAGGACACAGATACGCAGTATTTT. V and J are TRBV28 and TRBJ2-3; 7 bases fit TRBD1. The CDR3 contains 14 residues. Per the germline V gene, CDR1 is MDHEN and CDR2 is SYDVKM. Trimming cost V 6 bases and J 2 bases; bases outside gene matches: 5. The variable domain in full, with the rest retrieved from reference TRBV28 and TRBJ2-3, is DVKVTQSSRYLVKRTGEKVFLECVQDMDHENMFWYRQDPGLGLRLIYFSYDVKMKEKGDIPEGYSVSREKKERFSLILESASTNQTSMYLCASRDGQDTDTQYFGPGTRLTVL.

V usage is TRBV4-3 and J usage is TRBJ1-2; D remains unclear. Trimming took off 1 base at V and 0 bases at J, with 15 bases between the two ends. The V gene's germline CDR1 is LGHNA and CDR2 YSLEER. The CDR3 spans 17 residues. The CDR3: CASSQGIQTEANYGYTF. The CDR3 coding sequence is TGCGCCAGCAGCCAAGGGATACAGACCGAAGCTAACTATGGCTACACCTTC.

The J gene is TRBJ2-5, the V gene TRBV11-1; D is uncertain. V shed 8 bases and J shed 4 bases, with 20 bases lying between them. CDR3 length equals 15 residues. Per the germline V gene, CDR1 is SGHAT and CDR2 is FQDESV (reference sequence). The CDR3 region has the DNA TGTGCCAGCGGTGAAAACGGGCTTCAAGGAGAGACCCAGTACTTC. This gives the protein CASGENGLQGETQYF. The entire variable domain, with the rest obtained from reference TRBV11-1 and TRBJ2-5, is as follows: EAEVAQSPRYKITEKSQAVAFWCDPISGHATLYWYRQILGQGPELLVQFQDESVVDDSQLPKDRFSAERLKGVDSTLKIQPAELGDSAMYLCASGENGLQGETQYFGPGTRLLVL.

On this clone: The sample holds other DNA sequences that translate to the same CDR3. This rearrangement joins TRBV4-3 to TRBJ2-7, with D uncertain. The CDR3 has 13 amino acids. Per germline, CDR1 LGHNA and CDR2 YSLEER. V lost 1 base, J lost 4 bases, and 8 bases lay in between. The CDR3 spells CASSQGRSYEQYF. DNA for the CDR3: TGCGCCAGCAGCCAAGGTAGATCGTACGAGCAGTACTTC.

The chain combines TRBV5-6 with TRBJ2-1; TRBD2 agrees at 11 bases. Germline V gene data show CDR1 as SGHDT and CDR2 as YYEEEE. The V segment lost 0 bases and the J segment 0 bases; nucleotides outside the gene matches: 5. The CDR3 loop spans 18 amino acids. The CDR3: CASSLGLAGGGSYNEQFF. CDR3 in DNA: TGTGCCAGCAGCTTGGGTCTAGCGGGAGGAGGCTCCTACAATGAGCAGTTCTTC.

The chain carries TRBV7-9 and TRBJ2-7, with D maybe TRBD2 (5 bases). V lost 8 bases and J lost 0, with 17 bases in between. The germline V gene has CDR1 SEHNR and CDR2 FQNEAQ (reference sequence). The CDR3 has 15 amino acids. The CDR3 loop is CASGTTGGGSYEQYF. DNA for the CDR3: TGTGCCAGCGGAACAACCGGAGGAGGCTCCTACGAGCAGTACTTC.

The V and J genes are TRBV15 and TRBJ2-5; D might be TRBD2 (5 bases). The V and J ends lost 7 bases and 1 base respectively, with 13 bases between them. The length of the CDR3 is 14 residues. The germline V gene has CDR1 LNHNV and CDR2 YYDKDF (reference sequence). The CDR3, as DNA: TGTGCCACCACCAGGCGGACTCGCCAAGAGACCCAGTACTTC. Protein sequence: CATTRRTRQETQYF.

The V call is TRBV4-3, the J call TRBJ1-1; D is unresolved. Trimming removed 0 bases from V and 2 bases from J, with 19 bases in between. This CDR3 comprises 18 residues. Per germline, CDR1 LGHNA and CDR2 YSLEER. The CDR3, as DNA: TGCGCCAGCAGCCAAGATTACCCTTATGCAGAGCCAAACACTGAAGCTTTCTTT. Translating it yields CASSQDYPYAEPNTEAFF.

The chain uses TRBV19 and TRBJ1-4, with D maybe TRBD1 (6 bases). Germline V gives CDR1 LNHDA, CDR2 SQIVND (reference sequence). The CDR3 runs to 16 residues. V shed 8 bases and J shed 5 bases, with 21 bases lying between them. The CDR3 protein is CASADRRWGGNEKLFF. In DNA form, the CDR3 reads TGTGCCAGTGCCGACCGTCGATGGGGGGGCAATGAAAAACTGTTTTTT. The full variable domain, completed using reference TRBV19 and TRBJ1-4, is DGGITQSPKYLFRKEGQNVTLSCEQNLNHDAMYWYRQDPGQGLRLIYYSQIVNDFQKGDIAEGYSVSREKKESFPLTVTSAQKNPTAFYLCASADRRWGGNEKLFFGSGTQLSVL.